This is a list of T cell receptor beta chains from one sample in a study of blood T cell repertoires in COVID-19. Using immunoSEQ multiplex PCR, the repertoire was profiled, and TCRdb retains in-frame clones only, with some absent. The repertoire holds just under 150,000 clones, with 87% as singletons. The sequencing input was peripheral blood. These receptors were obtained from a man aged 50-59 years who had recovered from COVID-19. Both conserved end residues are part of each CDR3. The order of the fields is V gene, D gene, J gene, clone size, CDR3 protein, CDR3 DNA. The D gene is left open where the match is weak. Clone size is not always given. Where it is, it says once, few, many or a class for expanded clones.

TRBV4-1	TRBD1	TRBJ2-7	-	CASSQVGQAYEQYF	TGCGCCAGCAGCCAAGTCGGACAGGCCTACGAGCAGTACTTC
TRBV6-5	-	TRBJ2-5	-	CASSVTASETQYF	TGTGCCAGCTCAGTCACAGCCTCAGAGACCCAGTACTTC
TRBV11-2	TRBD1	TRBJ2-1	-	CASSYHRDRDYNEQFF	TGTGCCAGCAGCTATCACCGGGACAGGGACTACAATGAGCAGTTCTTC
TRBV1	-	TRBJ2-7	-	CTSSQDLRQKKNEQYF	TGCACCAGCAGCCAAGATTTGAGACAAAAAAAGAACGAGCAGTACTTC
TRBV4-3	-	TRBJ2-7	-	CASSQYRDPSYEQYF	TGCGCCAGCAGCCAGTACCGGGATCCTTCCTACGAGCAGTACTTC
TRBV7-2	TRBD1	TRBJ2-7	-	CASSPSPGQGYEQYF	TGTGCCAGCAGCCCAAGTCCGGGACAGGGATACGAGCAGTACTTC
TRBV6-5	-	TRBJ1-1	-	CASSYRVMNTEAFF	TGTGCCAGCAGTTACCGGGTAATGAACACTGAAGCTTTCTTT
TRBV2	TRBD1	TRBJ1-6	-	CASSAYRGLNSPLHF	TGTGCCAGCAGTGCTTACAGGGGACTTAATTCACCCCTCCACTTT
TRBV30	TRBD1	TRBJ1-1	-	CAWSPGQGEAFF	TGTGCCTGGAGTCCGGGACAGGGTGAAGCTTTCTTT
TRBV5-1	-	TRBJ1-3	once	CASSTRGGDSGNTIYF	TGCGCCAGCAGCACCCGGGGGGGAGACTCTGGAAACACCATATATTTT
TRBV5-1	-	TRBJ2-2	-	CASSSSGIPGELFF	TGCGCCAGCAGCTCGAGCGGTATTCCCGGGGAGCTGTTTTTT
TRBV4-3	-	TRBJ2-1	-	CASSPQLWRGYYNEQFF	TGCGCCAGCAGCCCCCAGCTATGGCGGGGCTATTACAATGAGCAGTTCTTC
TRBV18	-	TRBJ1-4	few	CASSPYSTGNEKLFF	TGTGCCAGCTCACCCTATTCGACAGGAAATGAAAAACTGTTTTTT
TRBV5-4	TRBD2	TRBJ2-2	-	CASSQGLAGGLPNTGELFF	TGTGCCAGCAGCCAGGGACTAGCGGGGGGGTTACCGAACACCGGGGAGCTGTTTTTT
TRBV7-7	-	TRBJ2-1	-	CASSFYRSSYNEQFF	TGTGCCAGCAGCTTCTACAGGAGCTCCTACAATGAGCAGTTCTTC
TRBV20-1	-	TRBJ1-2	-	CSATSVDGYTF	TGCAGTGCAACTTCCGTCGATGGCTACACCTTC
TRBV13	TRBD1	TRBJ2-2	-	CASSSFYVDPGGSGELFF	TGTGCCAGCAGCTCATTTTATGTCGACCCAGGGGGAAGCGGGGAGCTGTTTTTT
TRBV3-1/TRBV3-2	TRBD2	TRBJ2-5	-	CASSHYAGGPQETQYF	TGTGCCAGCAGCCACTACGCGGGGGGCCCCCAAGAGACCCAGTACTTC
TRBV7-9	TRBD1	TRBJ1-6	-	CASRTGTGGSPLHF	TGTGCCAGCAGGACCGGGACAGGGGGCTCACCCCTCCACTTT
TRBV2	TRBD1	TRBJ1-1	-	CASTRTGGNTEAFF	TGTGCCAGCACTAGGACAGGGGGAAACACTGAAGCTTTCTTT
TRBV6-2/TRBV6-3	-	TRBJ1-5	-	CASSSDSNQPQHF	TGTGCCAGCAGTTCAGATAGCAATCAGCCCCAGCATTTT
TRBV5-4	TRBD1	TRBJ2-6	-	CASKRSRDRGSGANVLTF	TGTGCCAGCAAGAGGTCTCGGGACAGGGGTTCTGGGGCCAACGTCCTGACTTTC
TRBV5-4	-	TRBJ1-2	-	CASSLATGTFTGYTF	TGTGCCAGCAGCTTGGCAACAGGGACCTTTACTGGCTACACCTTC
TRBV6-6	-	TRBJ1-1	-	CASSYSRTTNTEAFF	TGTGCCAGCAGTTACTCACGGACTACAAACACTGAAGCTTTCTTT
TRBV6-1	TRBD1	TRBJ2-7	-	CASSEGRGRVYEQYF	TGTGCCAGCAGTGAAGGCAGGGGGCGAGTCTACGAGCAGTACTTC
TRBV5-1	TRBD1	TRBJ2-7	-	CASSLDRQGGVQYF	TGCGCCAGCAGCTTGGATCGACAGGGCGGCGTGCAGTACTTC
TRBV7-8	TRBD2	TRBJ2-5	-	CASTTSGGAETQYF	TGTGCCAGTACCACTAGCGGGGGGGCAGAGACCCAGTACTTC
TRBV9	-	TRBJ2-3	-	CASSVDWGADTQYF	TGTGCCAGCAGCGTAGATTGGGGGGCAGATACGCAGTATTTT
TRBV7-9	TRBD1	TRBJ2-2	-	CASTNRRQGPGELFF	TGTGCCAGCACCAACCGAAGACAGGGCCCCGGGGAGCTGTTTTTT
TRBV5-1	TRBD1	TRBJ1-5	-	CASSLSPPGQGSNQPQHF	TGCGCCAGCAGCTTGTCCCCACCGGGACAGGGAAGCAATCAGCCCCAGCATTTT
TRBV4-3	TRBD2	TRBJ2-5	-	CASSQGGSGDETQYF	TGCGCCAGCAGCCAAGGGGGCAGCGGGGATGAGACCCAGTACTTC
TRBV19	-	TRBJ1-5	-	CASSRDSINQPQHF	TGTGCCAGTAGTAGGGACTCAATCAATCAGCCCCAGCATTTT
TRBV6-4	-	TRBJ2-1	-	CASSDSAEANEQFF	TGTGCCAGCAGTGACTCGGCGGAGGCCAATGAGCAGTTCTTC
TRBV21-1	-	TRBJ2-7	-	CASSKRGLKGATYEQYF	TGTGCCAGCAGCAAACGGGGGCTGAAGGGGGCAACCTACGAGCAGTACTTC
TRBV2	-	TRBJ2-1	-	CASSSQGLTTMSGQFF	TGTGCCAGCAGTAGCCAGGGACTTACTACAATGAGTGGCCAGTTCTTC
TRBV6-2/TRBV6-3	-	TRBJ2-7	-	CASSQARYEQYF	TGTGCCAGCAGTCAGGCACGCTACGAGCAGTACTTC
TRBV2	-	TRBJ2-2	-	CASSYNTGELFF	TGTGCCAGCAGCTATAACACCGGGGAGCTGTTTTTT
TRBV30	TRBD1	TRBJ2-7	-	CAWSVQGARYEQYF	TGTGCCTGGAGTGTACAGGGGGCTCGATACGAGCAGTACTTC
TRBV2	TRBD2	TRBJ2-3	once	CASRRGGTDTQYF	TGTGCCAGCAGACGGGGGGGCACAGATACGCAGTATTTT
TRBV11-2	TRBD1	TRBJ2-7	few	CASSSQGGTGAYEQYF	TGTGCCAGCAGCTCCCAGGGCGGGACAGGAGCTTACGAGCAGTACTTC
TRBV9	-	TRBJ2-5	few	CASSVQGRRQETQYF	TGTGCCAGCAGCGTACAGGGTCGCCGCCAAGAGACCCAGTACTTC
TRBV28	-	TRBJ1-5	-	CASRDGRGYQPQHF	TGTGCCAGCAGGGATGGACGAGGGTATCAGCCCCAGCATTTT
TRBV5-1	TRBD1	TRBJ1-1	-	CASSLQGTGEGAEAFF	TGCGCCAGCAGCTTGCAAGGGACAGGTGAGGGGGCTGAAGCTTTCTTT
TRBV4-3	-	TRBJ2-3	-	CASSQEASGTDTQYF	TGCGCCAGCAGCCAAGAAGCCTCTGGCACAGATACGCAGTATTTT
TRBV5-6	-	TRBJ1-2	-	CASSLVAEPYTF	TGTGCCAGCAGCTTGGTGGCGGAGCCTTACACCTTC